The present T cell receptor beta chain was sequenced within a study of blood T cell repertoires in COVID-19. Study information: Whether acute or convalescent, the COVID-19 samples came from the United States, Italy and Spain. T cells, B-cell-depleted T cells, or PBMCs supplied cDNA or gDNA.

This clone was recorded once. Per the original data handling: Amplification from reference gene primers served as the basis for estimated nucleated cell counts. Libraries were prepared by immunoSEQ multiplex PCR; TCRdb keeps only in-frame clonotypes and omits some of them. The V and J calls and the clone size are those of that table, but D and trimming were determined from the DNA. The table includes 150,000 or so clones, roughly 90% detected once. This TCR derives from a woman in her fifties or sixties with acute or convalescent COVID-19. The sequencing input was peripheral blood.

Here the CDR3 DNA reads TGTGCCAGCAGCTTGGGACTAGCGGGGCAAGAGACCCAGTACTTC. It is translated as CASSLGLAGQETQYF. V gene TRBV7-6 combines with J gene TRBJ2-5; TRBD2 matches 13 bases. The trim removed 3 bases at V and 2 bases at J, leaving 0 bases unmatched. Germline CDR1 reads SGHVS; CDR2 reads FNYEAQ. CDR3 length equals 15 residues.